The sequence of this T cell receptor (beta chain) was determined in a study of shared clonotypes between healthy human individuals. Looking at the study overall: Donors had three CD4 naive, three CD4 memory, two CD8 naive and one CD8 memory plate apiece. Study-level findings and limits: Across a handful of donors, naive CD4 shared roughly 5.2%, naive CD8 around 4%, memory CD4 roughly 2.2%, memory CD8 around 0.36%.

Negatively enriched CD4+ T cells were divided by CD45RA into naive and memory. This table comes from immunoSEQ multiplex PCR, and its TCRdb copy is limited to in-frame clones, with some not included. The profile shows about 2.3 million clones, about nine tenths of them singletons. For this clone: Its antigen is currently unknown.

Material for sequencing was naive CD4+ T cells from PBMCs. Noted subset: CD45RA+ positively selected. This clonotype was obtained from a young man in good health. Some clones in this sample may be carry-over from other donors' samples.

The CDR3 loop is CASSIDLEGRNTGELFF. The CDR3 nucleotides are TGTGCCAGTAGTATAGATCTAGAGGGAAGGAACACCGGGGAGCTGTTTTTT. The V and J genes are TRBV19 and TRBJ2-2, with D tentatively TRBD2 (5 bases). This CDR3 comprises 17 residues. Germline CDR1 and CDR2: LNHDA and SQIVND (reference sequence). Trimming removed 0 bases at V and 1 base at J, with 12 bases between.